This note documents a single TCR beta chain sequence. Trimming stripped 6 bases from V and 1 base from J, with 10 bases between. This CDR3 region has 13 residues. Germline CDR1 SQVTM, CDR2 ANQGSEA. These data belong to a study of cytomegalovirus exposure and HLA in healthy donors. Vbeta (60) and Jbeta (13) primers were used in the PCR. Generated by immunoSEQ multiplex PCR, the TCRdb table keeps only in-frame clones and is missing some. The sample data list about 140,000 clones. The V and J genes are TRBV29-1 and TRBJ1-3, with D possibly being TRBD1 (5 bases). The sequenced material came from PBMCs. This sequence originates from a man between 35 and 55 years old in good health and CMV-seronegative. CDR3 amino acids: CSVSRVSGNTIYF. In nucleotides, the CDR3 is TGCAGCGTATCCAGGGTATCTGGAAACACCATATATTTT.